The clone carrying this T cell receptor (beta chain) was recorded many times. Its antigen is currently unknown. The data derive from a study of CD8 T cells in ankylosing spondylitis. Notes on the study in general: The study identified a TCR beta motif of under 10 highly homologous variants that appeared characteristic of ankylosing spondylitis blood.

CDR1 and CDR2 from the germline V gene are SQVTM and ANQGSEA. The ends were cut back, 2 bases at V and 0 bases at J, with 11 bases in the middle. The CDR3 sequence is 15 residues long. For TCR beta, libraries came from quantitative 5'-RACE with molecular barcodes. TCRdb re-called the 5' RACE reads through MiXCR, storing one row per CDR3 protein. The sample shows about 500,000 distinct CDR3 sequences, roughly 5.2% of them seen only once. The chain recombines TRBV29-1 with TRBJ2-1; tentative D call: TRBD1 (5 bases). The sample taken for sequencing was blood, either unsorted or a sorted T cell fraction (not recorded which). The clonotype originates from a male donor with ankylosing spondylitis. CDR3 loop: CSVERQPASYNEQFF. The CDR3 DNA sequence: TGCAGCGTTGAAAGACAGCCAGCCTCCTACAATGAGCAGTTCTTC.